This TCR beta chain emerged from a study of neurological immune-mediated disorders. The CDR3 sequence is 14 residues long. Germline CDR1 and CDR2: SGHRS and YFSETQ. Trimming removed 0 bases from V and 6 bases from J, with 10 bases in between. This clonotype was seen ten or more times. The antigen is not known. It was by 5'RACE with 10-nucleotide random UMIs that the cDNA was made. Each CDR3 protein gets one entry after TCRdb re-called the 5' RACE reads with MiXCR. Altogether 78,000 or so distinct CDR3 sequences are present, 4.5% to 6.5% being singletons, with the ten largest covering around 2.3%. Study-level points and caveats: According to phylogenetic grouping, one related-CDR3 cluster, a possible signature, contained the repertoires of 18 of 34 multiple sclerosis patients. No CDR3 amino acid sequences were shared by expanded clones across subjects, suggesting private repertoires in all groups.

Source material: PBMCs. The chain recombines TRBV5-1 with TRBJ2-1; D is perhaps TRBD1 (7 bases). The clonotype originates from a woman younger than 45 with multiple sclerosis. CDR3 nucleotide sequence: TGCGCCAGCAGCTTGGTTCAGGGGGGCAATGAGCAGTTCTTC. This sequence encodes CASSLVQGGNEQFF.